This T cell receptor (beta chain) was profiled in a study of patients and donors after allogeneic stem cell transplantation (dated by TCRdb to 2020 to 2021). CDR1 and CDR2 were assigned from the germline V gene as SGHDT and YYEEEE. V was cut back by 3 bases and J by 1 base, leaving a gap of 19 bases between them. From its cysteine to its phenylalanine, the CDR3 spans 17 amino acids. Kept here is only the CDR3 DNA, which spans 51 bases and is read in frame from base 1. The library was made by RT-PCR. TCRdb names NextSeq 550 as the instrument used. Starting from the raw public reads, TCRdb applied fastp trimming at Q25, assembled clones with MiXCR and retained in-frame beta chains. Every entry covers one CDR3 protein and lists the most common genes and DNA from its rows. For this sample the table gives under 35,000 distinct CDR3 sequences, of which 30% to 40% were detected only once. The biggest ten clones account for about 80% of the sample.

Remarks on this clonotype: This clone's antigen is unknown. No per-base quality is available; no much larger clone lies one base away.

Sequenced: blood, either unsorted or a sorted T cell fraction (not recorded which). The TCR sequence derives from a human donor who was either an allogeneic HSCT recipient or a stem cell or donor lymphocyte infusion donor (not recorded which). It is not recorded whose cells these are; they may come from a transplant donor. The chain is encoded by TRBV5-6 joined to TRBJ1-1; too little of a D gene remains to name it. The nucleotide sequence is given as TGTGCCAGCAGCTCCCTCCCCTGGACCCGGAAGAACACTGAAGCTTTCTTT. Its translation reads: CASSSLPWTRKNTEAFF.